A single sample gave rise to the 4 T cell receptor beta chains below, sequenced in a study of T cell repertoires in cytomegalovirus infection. MiXCR was run by TCRdb on the reads, yielding one entry per CDR3 protein. The table shows 450,000 to 650,000 distinct CDR3 sequences, with about 25% occurring only once. Input material: PBMCs. These receptors were obtained from a human donor in good health (CMV status not recorded). Some clones in this sample may be carry-over from other donors' samples.

This clonotype was counted a few times. CDR3 sequence: CASSYGTGIFNEQFF. The CDR3 DNA reads as TGTGCCAGCAGTTATGGGACTGGTATCTTCAATGAGCAGTTCTTC. The chain carries TRBV6-2 or TRBV6-3 and TRBJ2-1; TRBD2 is a possible D gene (6 bases). The CDR3 runs 15 residues. Per germline, CDR1 MNHEY and CDR2 SVGEGT. The V end was cut by 3 bases, the J end by 6 bases, with 15 bases between.

The genes are TRBV4-1 and TRBJ2-1; D is possibly TRBD2 (6 bases). CDR1 MGHRA and CDR2 YSYEKL come from the germline V gene. The length of the CDR3 is 16 residues. With 3 bases removed from V and 4 bases from J, the gap between germline ends came to 16 bases. The CDR3 bases are TGCGCCAGCAGCCATCTCGGGAGACAGAGGTACAATGAGCAGTTCTTC. It encodes CASSHLGRQRYNEQFF.

This clonotype appeared many times. This chain connects TRBV6-1 to TRBJ2-2; D not certain. CDR1 and CDR2 (germline): MNHNS, SASEGT. The CDR3 contains 14 residues. Trimming took 5 bases from V and 5 from J, leaving 12 bases between them. CDR3: CASSYSGFTGELFF. The CDR3 coding sequence is TGTGCCAGCAGTTATTCCGGATTTACCGGGGAGCTGTTTTTT.

The chain employs TRBV29-1 and TRBJ1-2; TRBD1 is a possible D gene (5 bases). Germline V gives CDR1 SQVTM, CDR2 ANQGSEA. CDR3 length equals 12 residues. V lost 5 bases to trimming and J lost 4 bases, with 11 bases between them. The CDR3 DNA follows: TGCAGCGTTCTCGACAGATCCTATGGCTACACCTTC. This sequence encodes CSVLDRSYGYTF.